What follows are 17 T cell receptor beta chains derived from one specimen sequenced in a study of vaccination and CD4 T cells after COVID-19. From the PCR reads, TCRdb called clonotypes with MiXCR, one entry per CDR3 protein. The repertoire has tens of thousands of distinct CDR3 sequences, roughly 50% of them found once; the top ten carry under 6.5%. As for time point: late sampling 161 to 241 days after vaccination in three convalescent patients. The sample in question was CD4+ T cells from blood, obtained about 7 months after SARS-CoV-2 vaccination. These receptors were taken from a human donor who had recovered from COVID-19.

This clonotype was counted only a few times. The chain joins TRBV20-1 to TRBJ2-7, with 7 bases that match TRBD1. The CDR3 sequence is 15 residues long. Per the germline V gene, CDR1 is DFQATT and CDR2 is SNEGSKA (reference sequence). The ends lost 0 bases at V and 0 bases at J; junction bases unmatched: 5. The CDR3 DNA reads TGCAGTGCTAGAGATGACAGGGTGAGCTCCTACGAGCAGTACTTC. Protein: CSARDDRVSSYEQYF.

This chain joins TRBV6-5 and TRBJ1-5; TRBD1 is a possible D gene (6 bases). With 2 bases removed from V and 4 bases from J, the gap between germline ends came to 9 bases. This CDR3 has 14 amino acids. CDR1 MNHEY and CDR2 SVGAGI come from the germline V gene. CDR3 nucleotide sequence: TGTGCCAGCAGTTACGGGGGCCTTAATCAGCCCCAGCATTTT. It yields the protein CASSYGGLNQPQHF.

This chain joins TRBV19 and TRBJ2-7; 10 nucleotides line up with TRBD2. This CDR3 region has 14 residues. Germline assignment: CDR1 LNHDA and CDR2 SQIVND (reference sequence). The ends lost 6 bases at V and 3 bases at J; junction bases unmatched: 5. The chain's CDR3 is CASSDSGGIYEQYF. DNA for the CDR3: TGTGCCAGTAGCGATAGCGGGGGGATCTACGAGCAGTACTTC.

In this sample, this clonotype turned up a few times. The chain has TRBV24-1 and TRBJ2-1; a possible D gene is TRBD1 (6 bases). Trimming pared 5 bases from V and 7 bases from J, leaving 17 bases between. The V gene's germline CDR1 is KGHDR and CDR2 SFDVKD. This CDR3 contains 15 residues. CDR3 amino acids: CATSALGNRANEQFF. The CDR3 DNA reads TGTGCCACCAGTGCGCTCGGGAACAGGGCTAATGAGCAGTTCTTC.

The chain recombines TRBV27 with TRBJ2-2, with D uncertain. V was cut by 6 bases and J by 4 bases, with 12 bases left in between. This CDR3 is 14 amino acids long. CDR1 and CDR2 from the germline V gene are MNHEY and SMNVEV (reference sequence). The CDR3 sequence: CASSPYPPTGELFF. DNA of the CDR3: TGTGCCAGCAGCCCGTACCCCCCCACCGGGGAGCTGTTTTTT.

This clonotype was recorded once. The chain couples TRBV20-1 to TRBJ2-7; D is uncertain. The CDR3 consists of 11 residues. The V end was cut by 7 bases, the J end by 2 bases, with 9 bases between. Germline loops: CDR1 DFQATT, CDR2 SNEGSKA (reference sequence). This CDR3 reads CSVKGTYEQYF. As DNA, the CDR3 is TGCAGTGTGAAAGGGACCTACGAGCAGTACTTC.

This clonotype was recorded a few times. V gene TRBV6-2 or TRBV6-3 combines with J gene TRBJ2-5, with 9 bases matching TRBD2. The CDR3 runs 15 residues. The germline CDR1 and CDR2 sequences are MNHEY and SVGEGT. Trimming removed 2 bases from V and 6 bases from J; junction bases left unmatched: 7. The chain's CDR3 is CASSYRASGEKTQYF. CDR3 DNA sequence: TGTGCCAGCAGTTACAGGGCTAGCGGGGAGAAGACCCAGTACTTC.

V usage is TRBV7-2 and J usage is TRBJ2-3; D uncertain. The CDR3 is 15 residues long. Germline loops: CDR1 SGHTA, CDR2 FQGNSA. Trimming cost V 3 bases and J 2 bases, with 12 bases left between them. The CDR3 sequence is CASSLMRRPTDTQYF. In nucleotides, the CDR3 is TGTGCCAGCAGCTTGATGAGACGCCCCACAGATACGCAGTATTTT.

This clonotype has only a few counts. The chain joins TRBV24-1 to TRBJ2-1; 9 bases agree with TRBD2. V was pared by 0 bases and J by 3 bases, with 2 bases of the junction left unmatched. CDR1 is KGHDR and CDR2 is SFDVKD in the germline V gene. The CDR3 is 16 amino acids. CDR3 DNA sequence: TGTGCCACCAGTGATTTGCCTAGCGGGAACTACAATGAGCAGTTCTTC. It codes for CATSDLPSGNYNEQFF.

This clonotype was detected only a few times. The CDR3: CASSRTRDTDTQYF. The CDR3 DNA follows: TGTGCCAGCAGCCGTACCAGGGACACAGATACGCAGTATTTT. The rearrangement links TRBV7-8 to TRBJ2-3; weak D call: TRBD1 (5 bases). The germline V gene encodes CDR1 SGHVS and CDR2 FQNEAQ. V was shortened by 5 bases and J by 2 bases, with 11 bases between the two germline ends. The CDR3 extends over 14 amino acids.

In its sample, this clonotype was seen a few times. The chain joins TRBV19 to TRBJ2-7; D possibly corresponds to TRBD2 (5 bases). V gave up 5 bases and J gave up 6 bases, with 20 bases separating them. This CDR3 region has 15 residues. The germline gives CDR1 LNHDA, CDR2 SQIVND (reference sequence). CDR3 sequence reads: CASSGSLAGSGEQYF. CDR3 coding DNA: TGTGCCAGTAGTGGCTCCCTGGCGGGCTCGGGCGAGCAGTACTTC. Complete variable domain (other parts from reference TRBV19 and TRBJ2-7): DGGITQSPKYLFRKEGQNVTLSCEQNLNHDAMYWYRQDPGQGLRLIYYSQIVNDFQKGDIAEGYSVSREKKESFPLTVTSAQKNPTAFYLCASSGSLAGSGEQYFGPGTRLTVT.

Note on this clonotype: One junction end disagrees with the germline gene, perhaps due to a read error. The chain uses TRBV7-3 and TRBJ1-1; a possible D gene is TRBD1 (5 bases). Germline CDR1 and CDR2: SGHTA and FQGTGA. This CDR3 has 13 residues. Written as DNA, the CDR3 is TGTGCCAGCAGCACCCGACAGAACCCTGAAGCTTTCTTT. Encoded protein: CASSTRQNPEAFF.

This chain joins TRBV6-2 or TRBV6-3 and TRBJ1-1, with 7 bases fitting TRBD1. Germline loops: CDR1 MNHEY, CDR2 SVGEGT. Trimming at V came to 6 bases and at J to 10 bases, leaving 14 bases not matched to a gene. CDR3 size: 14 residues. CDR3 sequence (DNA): TGTGCCAGCAGCCGATCCAGGGGGTTAATCGGAGCTTTCTTT. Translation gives CASSRSRGLIGAFF.

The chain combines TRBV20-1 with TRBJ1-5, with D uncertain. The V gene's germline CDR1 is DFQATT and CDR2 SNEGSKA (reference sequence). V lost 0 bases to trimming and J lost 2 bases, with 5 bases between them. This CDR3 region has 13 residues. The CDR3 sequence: CSARDGGNQPQHF. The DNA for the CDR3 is TGCAGTGCTAGAGATGGTGGCAATCAGCCCCAGCATTTT.

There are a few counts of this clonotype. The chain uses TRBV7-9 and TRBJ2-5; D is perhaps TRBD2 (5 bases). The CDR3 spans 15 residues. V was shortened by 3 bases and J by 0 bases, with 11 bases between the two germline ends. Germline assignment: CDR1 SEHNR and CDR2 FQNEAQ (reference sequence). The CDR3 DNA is TGTGCCAGCAGCTTTCTTGGACTCCACCAAGAGACCCAGTACTTC. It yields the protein CASSFLGLHQETQYF.

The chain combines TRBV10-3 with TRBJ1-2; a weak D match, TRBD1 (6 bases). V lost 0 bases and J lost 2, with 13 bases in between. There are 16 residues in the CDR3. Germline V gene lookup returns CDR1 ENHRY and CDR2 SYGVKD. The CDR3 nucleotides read TGTGCCATCAGTGAGTCAAGGACAGATACCAACTATGGCTACACCTTC. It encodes CAISESRTDTNYGYTF.

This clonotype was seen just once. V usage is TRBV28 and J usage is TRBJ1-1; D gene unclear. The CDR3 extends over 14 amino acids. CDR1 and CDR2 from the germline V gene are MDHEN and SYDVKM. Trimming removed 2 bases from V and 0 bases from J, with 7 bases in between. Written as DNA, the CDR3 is TGTGCCAGCAGTTTAGCGGGTATGAACACTGAAGCTTTCTTT. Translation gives CASSLAGMNTEAFF. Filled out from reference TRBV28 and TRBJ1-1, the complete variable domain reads DVKVTQSSRYLVKRTGEKVFLECVQDMDHENMFWYRQDPGLGLRLIYFSYDVKMKEKGDIPEGYSVSREKKERFSLILESASTNQTSMYLCASSLAGMNTEAFFGQGTRLTVV.